This T cell receptor (beta chain) was obtained from a study of T cells after yellow fever vaccination. V was clipped by 7 bases and J by 0 bases, with 13 bases between them. CDR3 length equals 15 residues. Germline V gene data show CDR1 as SGHRS and CDR2 as YFSETQ. This clonotype turned up a few times. TCRdb used MiXCR to reprocess the 5' RACE reads, holding one entry per CDR3 protein. The sample shows under 600,000 distinct CDR3 sequences, roughly 14% of them seen only once. V and J are TRBV5-1 and TRBJ2-2, with D hard to call. The sequenced sample was PBMCs, obtained on the day of the yellow fever booster vaccination. The clonotype comes from a young man who received the YFV17D yellow fever vaccine. DNA of the CDR3: TGCGCCAGCGCTGGCAGCTGGACGAACACCGGGGAGCTGTTTTTT. Residues: CASAGSWTNTGELFF.